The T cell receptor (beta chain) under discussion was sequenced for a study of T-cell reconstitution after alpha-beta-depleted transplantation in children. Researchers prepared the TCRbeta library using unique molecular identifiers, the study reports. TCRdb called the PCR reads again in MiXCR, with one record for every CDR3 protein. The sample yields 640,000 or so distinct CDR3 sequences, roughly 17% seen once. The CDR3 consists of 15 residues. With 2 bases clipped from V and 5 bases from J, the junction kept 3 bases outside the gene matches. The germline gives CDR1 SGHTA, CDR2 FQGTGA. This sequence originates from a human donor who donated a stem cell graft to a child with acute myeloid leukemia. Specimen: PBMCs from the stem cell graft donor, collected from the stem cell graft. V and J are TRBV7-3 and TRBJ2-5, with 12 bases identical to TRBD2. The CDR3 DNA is TGTGCCAGCAGCTTACTAGCGGGGGGGATGGAGACCCAGTACTTC. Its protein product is CASSLLAGGMETQYF. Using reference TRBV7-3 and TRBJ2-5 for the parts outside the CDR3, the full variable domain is GAGVSQTPSNKVTEKGKYVELRCDPISGHTALYWYRQSLGQGPEFLIYFQGTGAADDSGLPNDRFFAVRPEGSVSTLKIQRTERGDSAVYLCASSLLAGGMETQYFGPGTRLLVL.